This passage covers 16 T cell receptor beta chains from one sample sequenced in a study of shared clonotypes between healthy human individuals. Assay used: immunoSEQ multiplex PCR; TCRdb lists only in-frame clones, some missing. This sample has hundreds of thousands of clones, with 95% to 96% found just once. Positive CCR7 selection of CD45RO-negative cells yielded the naive CD8 cells, and terminally differentiated effector memory CD45RA+ cells were excluded. The sequenced sample was naive CD8+ T cells sorted from blood. Every receptor here comes from a woman aged 25 to 39 in good health.

The chain is built from TRBV10-3 and TRBJ2-7; TRBD1 aligns across 7 bases. In germline, CDR1 is ENHRY, CDR2 SYGVKD. The V gene end was trimmed by 3 bases and the J gene end by 3 bases; junction bases not matched to a gene: 2. The length of the CDR3 is 13 residues. CDR3: CAISEGGYYEQYF. CDR3 bases: TGTGCCATCAGTGAAGGGGGCTACTACGAGCAGTACTTC.

V is TRBV13 and J is TRBJ2-3; 12 bases line up with TRBD2. The CDR3 loop spans 16 amino acids. V dropped 5 bases and J dropped 5; count of bases not matched to a gene: 8. Germline V CDR1 and CDR2: PRHDT, FYEKMQ (reference sequence). Here the CDR3 DNA reads TGTGCCAGCAGCCCCTATTCGGGACTAGCGGGAGATACGCAGTATTTT. Translated, it gives CASSPYSGLAGDTQYF.

The chain links TRBV11-2 to TRBJ2-1, with a weak D call TRBD2 (5 bases). The CDR3 is 12 residues long. Trimming left V 2 bases short and J 10 bases short, with 9 bases between. Germline CDR1 reads SGHAT; CDR2 reads FQNNGV. CDR3 sequence reads: CASSLSGVEQFF. CDR3 nucleotides: TGTGCCAGCAGCTTATCCGGGGTGGAGCAGTTCTTC.

The chain employs TRBV10-1 and TRBJ2-5, with D unresolved. The CDR3 runs 14 residues. Germline V lookup: CDR1 WNHNN, CDR2 SYGVQD (reference sequence). The V and J ends lost 0 bases and 1 base respectively, with 6 bases between them. CDR3 protein: CASSESYTQETQYF. The CDR3 DNA reads TGCGCCAGCAGTGAGTCGTACACCCAAGAGACCCAGTACTTC.

This clone was seen only once. The CDR3 sequence is CAIDTGTGNTDTQYF. The CDR3 coding sequence is TGTGCCATAGACACCGGGACAGGGAACACAGATACGCAGTATTTT. The rearrangement joins TRBV19 to TRBJ2-3, with 9 bases fitting TRBD1. The V segment lost 10 bases and the J segment 2 bases; nucleotides outside the gene matches: 10. This CDR3 contains 15 residues. Germline lookup yields CDR1 LNHDA and CDR2 SQIVND (reference sequence).

This rearrangement joins TRBV6-1 to TRBJ1-5; the D gene is possibly TRBD1 (6 bases). CDR3 size: 14 residues. V lost 7 bases, J lost 1 base, and 11 bases lay in between. CDR1 is MNHNS, CDR2 SASEGT, per germline. The CDR3 region is CASTRTASNQPQHF. The CDR3 nucleotides read TGTGCCAGCACCCGGACAGCGAGCAATCAGCCCCAGCATTTT.

This clone has a handful of counts. The CDR3 sequence: CASSEELAGYNEQFF. The CDR3 coding sequence is TGTGCCAGCAGTGAAGAACTAGCGGGTTACAATGAGCAGTTCTTC. V and J are TRBV2 and TRBJ2-1, with 9 bases that match TRBD2. With V trimmed by 1 base and J by 4 bases, 2 bases remained unmatched. Germline V gene lookup returns CDR1 SNHLY and CDR2 FYNNEI. The CDR3 loop spans 15 amino acids.

CDR3 residues: CASSFQKGAGSNEQFF. CDR3 in DNA: TGTGCCAGCAGTTTCCAGAAGGGGGCAGGCTCCAATGAGCAGTTCTTC. The rearrangement uses TRBV27 and TRBJ2-1; TRBD1 aligns across 7 bases. CDR1 MNHEY and CDR2 SMNVEV come from the germline V gene (reference sequence). V trimming: 3 bases; J trimming: 6 bases; junction bases outside the gene matches: 11. There are 16 residues in the CDR3.

This sequence joins TRBV19 and TRBJ2-1, with a weak D call TRBD2 (7 bases). Germline CDR1 and CDR2: LNHDA and SQIVND (reference sequence). V was clipped by 3 bases and J by 4 bases, with 13 bases between them. The CDR3 sequence is 15 residues long. The CDR3 protein is CASSISRGGYNEQFF. In DNA form, the CDR3 reads TGTGCCAGTAGTATCTCGAGGGGGGGATACAATGAGCAGTTCTTC.

The V call is TRBV19, the J call TRBJ1-2; TRBD1 matches 7 bases. Germline V gives CDR1 LNHDA, CDR2 SQIVND (reference sequence). This CDR3 is built from 11 residues. The J segment lost 7 bases and the V segment lost 9 bases, leaving 5 bases of the junction unmatched. The CDR3 is CASLGGGGYTF. In DNA form, the CDR3 reads TGTGCCAGCCTAGGGGGCGGTGGCTACACCTTC. Variable domain in full (rest from reference TRBV19 and TRBJ1-2): DGGITQSPKYLFRKEGQNVTLSCEQNLNHDAMYWYRQDPGQGLRLIYYSQIVNDFQKGDIAEGYSVSREKKESFPLTVTSAQKNPTAFYLCASLGGGGYTFGSGTRLTVV.

This CDR3 reads CASSYMRGIGNYEQYF. The CDR3 DNA follows: TGTGCCAGCAGTTACATGCGCGGTATCGGAAACTACGAGCAGTACTTC. The genes are TRBV6-5 and TRBJ2-7; D is undetermined. In germline, CDR1 is MNHEY, CDR2 SVGAGI. There are 16 residues in the CDR3. V lost 2 bases and J 3 bases, leaving 17 bases between the germline ends.

A single count supports this clone. The chain carries TRBV13 and TRBJ1-1; D possibly corresponds to TRBD1 (6 bases). The CDR3 is 15 residues long. V was cut by 2 bases and J by 1 base, with 11 bases left in between. Germline V gene data show CDR1 as PRHDT and CDR2 as FYEKMQ (reference sequence). The CDR3 here is CASSLTRTENTEAFF. The DNA for the CDR3 is TGTGCCAGCAGCTTAACTAGGACAGAGAACACTGAAGCTTTCTTT.

The chain combines TRBV27 with TRBJ1-5, with 10 bases matching TRBD1. Losses at the gene ends were 5 bases for V and 2 bases for J; bases not matched to a gene: 0. Per the germline V gene, CDR1 is MNHEY and CDR2 is SMNVEV (reference sequence). The CDR3 covers 14 residues. The CDR3 nucleotides read TGTGCCAGCAGTGGGACAGGGGGCAATCAGCCCCAGCATTTT. It translates to CASSGTGGNQPQHF.

This sequence joins TRBV28 and TRBJ2-7, with 7 bases lining up with TRBD1. CDR1 and CDR2 from the germline V gene are MDHEN and SYDVKM. This CDR3 region has 15 residues. The trim removed 5 bases at V and 2 bases at J, leaving 9 bases unmatched. CDR3 sequence reads: CASSAPDRAPYEQYF. CDR3 nucleotides: TGTGCCAGCAGTGCGCCTGACAGGGCCCCCTACGAGCAGTACTTC.

The DNA of the CDR3 is TGTGCCATCAGTGAGAAGAGGGAAACGTCCGGAGAGGACATTCAGTACTTC. Its translation is CAISEKRETSGEDIQYF. This sequence joins TRBV10-3 and TRBJ2-4, with a weak D call TRBD2 (5 bases). The CDR3 loop spans 17 amino acids. Trimming removed 2 bases from V and 8 bases from J, with 22 bases in between. Germline-derived CDR1 and CDR2 are ENHRY and SYGVKD.

V gene TRBV30 combines with J gene TRBJ2-5; the D is unclear. Trimming took off 0 bases at V and 6 bases at J, with 17 bases between the two ends. The CDR3 runs 15 residues. In germline, CDR1 is GTSNPN, CDR2 SVGIG (reference sequence). The DNA for the CDR3 is TGTGCCTGGAGTGTGGGCTATGGGGTCGCGCAGACCCAGTACTTC. This codes for CAWSVGYGVAQTQYF.